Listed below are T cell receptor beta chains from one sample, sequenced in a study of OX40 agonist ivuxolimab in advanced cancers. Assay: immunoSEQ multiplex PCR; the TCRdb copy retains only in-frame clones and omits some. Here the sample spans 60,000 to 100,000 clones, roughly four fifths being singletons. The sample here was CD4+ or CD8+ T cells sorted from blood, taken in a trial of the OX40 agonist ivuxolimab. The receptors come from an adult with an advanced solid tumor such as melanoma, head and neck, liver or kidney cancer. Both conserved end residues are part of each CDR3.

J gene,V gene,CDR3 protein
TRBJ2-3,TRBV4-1,CASSQGLAGITTDTQYF
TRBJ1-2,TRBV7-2,CASSLDTGGYGYTF
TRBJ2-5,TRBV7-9,CASSLGDRGYGETQYF
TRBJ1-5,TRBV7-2,CASSRQGFGQPQHF
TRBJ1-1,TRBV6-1,CASSELREAFF
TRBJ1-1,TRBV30,CAWSVRQGVGEAFF
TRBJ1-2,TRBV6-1,CASGKDRANYGYTF
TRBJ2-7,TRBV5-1,CASSLGSTPSYEQYF
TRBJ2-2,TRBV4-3,CASSQEYPGTGGFGELFF
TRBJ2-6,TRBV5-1,CASSSLGAGANVLTF
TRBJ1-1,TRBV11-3,CASSPRAGGTEAFF
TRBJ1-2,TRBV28,CASSGTGTYGYTF
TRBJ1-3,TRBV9,CASSVAGQGGNTIYF
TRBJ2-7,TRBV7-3,CASSLGILVVSGEQYF
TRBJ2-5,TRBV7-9,CASSSHRGQETQYF
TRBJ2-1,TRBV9,CASSPSGTSNLEQFF
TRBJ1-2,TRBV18,CASSPREAPRGYTF
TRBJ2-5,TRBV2,CASGTSGGLQETQYF
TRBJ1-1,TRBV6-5,CASMRGMNAEAFF
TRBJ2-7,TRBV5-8,CASSLVGSDPYEQYF
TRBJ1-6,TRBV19,CASRDRSSYNSPLHF
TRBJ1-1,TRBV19,CASSLGQGRAEAFF
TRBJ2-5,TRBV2,CASLGTGPLQETQYF
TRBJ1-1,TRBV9,CASSAGATEAFF
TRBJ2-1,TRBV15,CATRDGLARNEQFF
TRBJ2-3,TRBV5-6,CASSLTSTDTQYF
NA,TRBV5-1,CASSRTASSYEQYF
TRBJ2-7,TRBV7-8,CASSLVQGSREQYF
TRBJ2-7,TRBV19,CASSRRGTYEQYF
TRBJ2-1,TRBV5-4,CASSLGGRSYNEQFF
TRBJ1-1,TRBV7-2,CASSYSGTANTEAFF
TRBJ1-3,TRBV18,CASSPPGNTIYF
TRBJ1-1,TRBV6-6,CASSSQGSMNTEAFF
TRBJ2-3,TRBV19,CASSMQGADTQYF
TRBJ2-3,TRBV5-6,CASSLSGGSRTDTQYF
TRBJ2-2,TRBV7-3,CASSLGPGGAGELFF
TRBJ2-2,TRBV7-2,CASSRTGARFGGELFF
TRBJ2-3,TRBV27,CASSLSSGADTQYF
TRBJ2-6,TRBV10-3,CAISRDSVSSGANVLTF
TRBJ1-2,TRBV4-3,CASSQDSKSFYGYTF
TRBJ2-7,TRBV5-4,CASSQGFVGGLIAYEQYF